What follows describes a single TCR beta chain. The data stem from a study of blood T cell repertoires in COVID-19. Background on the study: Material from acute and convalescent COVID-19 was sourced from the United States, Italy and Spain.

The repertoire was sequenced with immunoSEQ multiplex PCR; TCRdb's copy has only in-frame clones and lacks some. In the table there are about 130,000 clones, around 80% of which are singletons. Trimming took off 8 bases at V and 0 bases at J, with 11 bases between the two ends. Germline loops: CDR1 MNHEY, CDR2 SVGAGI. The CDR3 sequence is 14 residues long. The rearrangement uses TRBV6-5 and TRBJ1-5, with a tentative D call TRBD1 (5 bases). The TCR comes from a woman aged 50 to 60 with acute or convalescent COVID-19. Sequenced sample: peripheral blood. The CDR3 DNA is TGTGCCAGCTCGACAGATTATAGCAATCAGCCCCAGCATTTT. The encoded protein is CASSTDYSNQPQHF.